The 8 T cell receptor beta chains in this list originate from one sample, sequenced in a study of shared clonotypes between healthy human individuals (dated by TCRdb to about 2020). Library prep was done by the immunoSEQ multiplex PCR assay. This is the immuneACCESS table as TCRdb keeps it, with only in-frame sequences that have V and J called. A part of the clones is gone; compared with another copy, unresolved V genes explain less than half, and the rest is unexplained. The sample table contains around 330,000 clones; only one count was recorded for 74% of them. 10% of the sample comes from the top ten. The specimen was memory CD4+ T cells sorted from blood. What the cell subset or site label conveys for this sample: CD45RA-negative fraction. The receptor source for this set is a man younger than 45 in good health.

This clone was seen a few times. The chain uses TRBV5-6 and TRBJ1-5, with 7 bases matching TRBD1. This CDR3 region has 17 residues. CDR1 is SGHDT, CDR2 YYEEEE, per germline. J was trimmed by 6 bases and V by 4 bases; bases with no gene match: 16. The CDR3 coding sequence is TGTGCCAGCAGCCATAATCTTGGCAGGGGGTCGGGTCAGCCCCAGCATTTT. It specifies CASSHNLGRGSGQPQHF.

The chain joins TRBV7-8 to TRBJ2-7; TRBD1 is a possible D gene (5 bases). CDR1 and CDR2 (germline): SGHVS, FQNEAQ. The CDR3 consists of 12 residues. Trimming removed 5 bases from V and 5 bases from J, with 10 bases in between. In DNA form, the CDR3 reads TGTGCCAGCAGCAAACAAGGGGACGAGCAGTACTTC. Translation: CASSKQGDEQYF.

This sequence joins TRBV7-2 and TRBJ1-2; D remains unclear. V lost 5 bases and J lost 10, with 20 bases in between. Germline V gene lookup returns CDR1 SGHTA and CDR2 FQGNSA. CDR3 length: 14 amino acids. CDR3 in DNA: TGTGCCAGCAGCCCCACCGGGTCATACCTTACCTACACCTTC. This encodes CASSPTGSYLTYTF.

This chain connects TRBV14 to TRBJ2-7, with TRBD1 as a possible D gene (6 bases). The V gene's germline CDR1 is SGHDN and CDR2 FVKESK. Trimming cost V 4 bases and J 0 bases, with 16 bases left between them. The CDR3 runs to 16 residues. CDR3 sequence: CASSPIQGPRSYEQYF. The CDR3 DNA follows: TGTGCCAGCAGCCCTATACAGGGCCCCCGCTCCTACGAGCAGTACTTC. The whole variable domain, filled in from reference TRBV14 and TRBJ2-7, reads EAGVTQFPSHSVIEKGQTVTLRCDPISGHDNLYWYRRVMGKEIKFLLHFVKESKQDESGMPNNRFLAERTGGTYSTLKVQPAELEDSGVYFCASSPIQGPRSYEQYFGPGTRLTVT.

This clone was observed a handful of times. The CDR3 reads CASSWGQGAAEQYF. CDR3 coding DNA: TGCGCCAGCAGCTGGGGACAGGGGGCGGCCGAGCAGTACTTC. The chain couples TRBV5-1 to TRBJ2-7; TRBD1 agrees at 12 bases. The CDR3 is 14 amino acids. Unmatched junction bases numbered 4, after V lost 3 bases and J lost 6 bases. CDR1 is SGHRS, CDR2 YFSETQ, per germline.

The chain combines TRBV4-2 with TRBJ2-3, with D possibly matching TRBD2 (6 bases). Germline CDR1 reads LGHNA; CDR2 reads YNFKEQ. CDR3 length equals 16 residues. V lost 4 bases and J 0 bases, leaving 14 bases between the germline ends. Here the CDR3 DNA reads TGTGCCAGCAGCCTAGCAACCGGGACTAGCACAGATACGCAGTATTTT. It encodes CASSLATGTSTDTQYF.

This clone was recorded a few times. The rearrangement links TRBV13 to TRBJ1-1; TRBD1 agrees at 8 bases. Germline V gives CDR1 PRHDT, CDR2 FYEKMQ (reference sequence). The V gene end was trimmed by 3 bases and the J gene end by 5 bases; junction bases not matched to a gene: 5. CDR3 size: 14 residues. The CDR3 region has the DNA TGTGCCAGCAGCTTTGGACAGGGCGGAACTGAAGCTTTCTTT. This sequence encodes CASSFGQGGTEAFF.

The V and J genes are TRBV6-1 and TRBJ2-1; D uncertain. Germline CDR1 is MNHNS and CDR2 is SASEGT. This CDR3 spans 15 amino acids. V lost 0 bases to trimming and J lost 5 bases, with 11 bases between them. This CDR3 reads CASSEALSAHNEQFF. For the CDR3, the DNA is TGTGCCAGCAGTGAAGCGCTGTCAGCCCACAATGAGCAGTTCTTC.